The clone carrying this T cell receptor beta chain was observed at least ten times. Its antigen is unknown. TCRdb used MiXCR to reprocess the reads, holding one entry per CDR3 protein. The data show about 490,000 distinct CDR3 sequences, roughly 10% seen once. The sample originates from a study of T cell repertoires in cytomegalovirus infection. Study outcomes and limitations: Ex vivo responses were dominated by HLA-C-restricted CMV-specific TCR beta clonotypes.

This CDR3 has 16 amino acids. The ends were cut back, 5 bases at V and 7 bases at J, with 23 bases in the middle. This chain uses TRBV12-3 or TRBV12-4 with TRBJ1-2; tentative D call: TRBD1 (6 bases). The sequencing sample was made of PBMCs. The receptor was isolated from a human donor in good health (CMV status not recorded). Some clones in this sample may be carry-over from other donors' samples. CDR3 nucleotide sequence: TGTGCCAGCAGTCCGCCCAGACCACAGGGTTCGGGTGGCTACACCTTC. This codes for CASSPPRPQGSGGYTF.